This TCR beta chain emerged from a study of T cell repertoires in cytomegalovirus infection. Study in general: Recently identified HLA-C-restricted CMV epitopes and well-studied HLA-B-restricted CMV epitopes were used by the study.

TCRdb re-called the reads through MiXCR, storing one row per CDR3 protein. This table holds about 700,000 distinct CDR3 sequences, around a third found once. This clonotype was seen more than once but under ten times. Its antigen is still unknown. The CDR3 spans 14 residues. V was clipped by 1 base and J by 4 bases, with 11 bases between them. The germline gives CDR1 LGHNA, CDR2 YSLEER. This TCR derives from a human donor in good health (CMV status not recorded). Some clones in this sample may be carry-over from other donors' samples. The gene calls are TRBV4-3 and TRBJ2-7; tentatively, D is TRBD2 (6 bases). Material: cultured PBMCs, obtained from culture after CMV antigen stimulation. The DNA for the CDR3 is TGCGCCAGCAGCCAAGTGTTGGGGGGATACGAGCAGTACTTC. Translating it yields CASSQVLGGYEQYF.